This T cell receptor beta chain was found in a study of blood T cell repertoires in COVID-19. TCRdb's copy holds only in-frame clones and misses some; the assay was immunoSEQ multiplex PCR. The repertoire consists of 200,000 to 250,000 clones, with 80% occurring once and the leading ten covering nearly 7.5%. Germline CDR1 SGHNT, CDR2 YYREEE (reference sequence). V lost 4 bases, J lost 4 bases, and 11 bases lay in between. This CDR3 contains 13 residues. This clone was found a few times. The source of this sequence is a middle-aged woman with acute COVID-19. V gene TRBV5-4 combines with J gene TRBJ1-2, with D possibly matching TRBD1 (6 bases). The specimen was PBMCs or T cells enriched from blood (not recorded which). The CDR3 loop is CASSGGETYGYTF. DNA for the CDR3: TGTGCCAGCAGCGGGGGCGAGACCTATGGCTACACCTTC.